The 8 T cell receptor beta chains presented below share a single source sample, sequenced in a study of T cell repertoires in cytomegalovirus infection. TCRdb passed the reads through MiXCR, listing each CDR3 protein once. The sample includes 180,000 or so distinct CDR3 sequences, about 17% of them seen just once. The material sequenced was CD8+ T cells from PBMCs. The receptors derive from a human donor in good health (CMV status not recorded). Some clones in this sample may be carry-over from other donors' samples.

The chain recombines TRBV27 with TRBJ2-2, with D maybe TRBD1 (6 bases). The germline V and J ends were trimmed by 1 base and 10 bases, with 16 bases remaining between them. Germline CDR1 and CDR2: MNHEY and SMNVEV (reference sequence). CDR3 size: 15 residues. CDR3 amino acids: CASSLFGRGRMELFF. CDR3 sequence (DNA): TGTGCCAGCAGTTTATTCGGCAGGGGCCGAATGGAGCTGTTTTTT.

This chain links TRBV6-6 with TRBJ1-5, with TRBD1 as a possible D gene (5 bases). Between the trimmed V and J ends, which lost 2 bases and 13 bases, there was a span of 9 bases. This CDR3 contains 11 residues. Germline V CDR1 and CDR2: MNHNY, SVGAGI (reference sequence). CDR3 nucleotides: TGTGCCAGCAGTTACGGGGCAGAACAGCATTTT. As protein: CASSYGAEQHF.

This sequence joins TRBV10-2 and TRBJ2-1, with D perhaps TRBD1 (6 bases). The CDR3 covers 12 residues. V lost 7 bases and J lost 10, with 14 bases in between. Germline CDR1 WSHSY, CDR2 SAAADI. The CDR3 reads CASTEQGPEQFF. The CDR3 DNA sequence: TGCGCCAGCACCGAACAGGGACCGGAGCAGTTCTTC.

This clonotype has a handful of counts. The rearrangement uses TRBV12-3 or TRBV12-4 and TRBJ2-1; D may be TRBD1 (6 bases). V dropped 8 bases and J dropped 9 bases, with 11 bases sitting between them. CDR3 length: 11 amino acids. CDR3 sequence reads: CASLQGGEQFF. The CDR3 DNA reads TGTGCCAGCCTCCAAGGGGGTGAGCAGTTCTTC.

This clonotype has just a few counts. The chain joins TRBV20-1 to TRBJ1-3, with 9 bases aligning to TRBD1. J lost 3 bases, V lost 8 bases, and 5 bases had no gene match. Germline CDR1 reads DFQATT; CDR2 reads SNEGSKA (reference sequence). The CDR3 is 13 amino acids. CDR3 bases: TGCAGTACTCGGGACAGGGTTGGAAACACCATATATTTT. Protein sequence: CSTRDRVGNTIYF.

The V gene is TRBV29-1, the J gene TRBJ1-2, with D perhaps TRBD1 (5 bases). Per the germline V gene, CDR1 is SQVTM and CDR2 is ANQGSEA. The CDR3 covers 13 residues. V was pared by 6 bases and J by 4 bases, with 15 bases between. The DNA for the CDR3 is TGCAGCGTCGATCAGGGTAGAATCTATGGCTACACCTTC. Translation gives CSVDQGRIYGYTF.

This chain connects TRBV7-9 to TRBJ2-2; D may be TRBD1 (6 bases). The ends were cut back, 5 bases at V and 7 bases at J, with 17 bases in the middle. Germline CDR1 is SEHNR and CDR2 is FQNEAQ (reference sequence). CDR3 length: 15 amino acids. The CDR3 coding sequence is TGTGCCAGCAGCCTCTGGACAGATTACGTCGGGGAGCTGTTTTTT. Amino acid sequence: CASSLWTDYVGELFF. Full variable domain (missing parts from reference TRBV7-9 and TRBJ2-2): DTGVSQNPRHKITKRGQNVTFRCDPISEHNRLYWYRQTLGQGPEFLTYFQNEAQLEKSRLLSDRFSAERPKGSFSTLEIQRTEQGDSAMYLCASSLWTDYVGELFFGEGSRLTVL.

The rearrangement uses TRBV5-6 and TRBJ1-5; D is unclear. The length of the CDR3 is 13 residues. The V end was cut by 0 bases, the J end by 6 bases, with 7 bases between. Germline V gene data show CDR1 as SGHDT and CDR2 as YYEEEE. CDR3 sequence: CASSLAAGQPQHF. The CDR3 bases are TGTGCCAGCAGCTTGGCGGCCGGTCAGCCCCAGCATTTT.